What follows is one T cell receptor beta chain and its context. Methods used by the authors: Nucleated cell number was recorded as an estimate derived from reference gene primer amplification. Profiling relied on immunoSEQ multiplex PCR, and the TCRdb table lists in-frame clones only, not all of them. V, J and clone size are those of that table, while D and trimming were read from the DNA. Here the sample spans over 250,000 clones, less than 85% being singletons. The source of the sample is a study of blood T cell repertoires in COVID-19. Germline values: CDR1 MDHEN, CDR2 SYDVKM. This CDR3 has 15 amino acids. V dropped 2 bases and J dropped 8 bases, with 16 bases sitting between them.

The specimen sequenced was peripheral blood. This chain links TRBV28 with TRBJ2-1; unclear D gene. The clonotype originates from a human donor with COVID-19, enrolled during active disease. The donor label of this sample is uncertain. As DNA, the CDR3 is TGTGCCAGCAGTTTAAACTTCCCTAGATGGGATGAGCAGTTCTTC. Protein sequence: CASSLNFPRWDEQFF.